This is a list of T cell receptor beta chains from one sample in a study of blood T cells in healthy people across ages. TCRdb called the 5' RACE reads again in MiXCR, with one record for every CDR3 protein. Of fewer than 950,000 distinct CDR3 sequences detected, around 36% appear once; the ten largest clones hold about an eighth. Sequenced material: blood. Source of these receptors: a man between 18 and 35 years old in good health. CDR3s include the opening cysteine and the closing phenylalanine or tryptophan. The D gene is left open where the match is weak. Clone sizes are given selectively: once, few, many, or a class where the clone is expanded.

j_gene,d_gene,abundance,v_gene,CDR3aa,CDR3nt
TRBJ2-5,-,-,TRBV6-5,CASSPGWSQETQYF,TGTGCCAGCAGTCCCGGGTGGAGCCAAGAGACCCAGTACTTC
TRBJ2-1,-,-,TRBV5-1,CASRTDGEGASYNEQFF,TGCGCCAGCAGAACTGACGGGGAAGGAGCCTCCTACAATGAGCAGTTCTTC
TRBJ1-2,TRBD1,once,TRBV12-3/TRBV12-4,CASSFGTGDNYGYTF,TGTGCCAGCAGTTTCGGGACAGGGGACAACTATGGCTACACCTTC
TRBJ2-1,-,-,TRBV5-6,CASSFVGRSYNEQFF,TGTGCCAGCAGCTTTGTGGGGCGATCCTACAATGAGCAGTTCTTC
TRBJ2-2,TRBD1,-,TRBV27,CASSSDGDRGLVTGELFF,TGTGCCAGCAGTAGCGATGGGGACAGGGGGCTTGTTACCGGGGAGCTGTTTTTT
TRBJ2-3,-,-,TRBV5-1,CASSSQGFRTDTQYF,TGCGCCAGCAGCTCACAGGGATTTCGCACAGATACGCAGTATTTT
TRBJ2-4,TRBD2,-,TRBV4-1,CVSSQDGGGGNKNIQYF,TGCGTCAGCAGCCAAGACGGGGGCGGGGGGAACAAAAACATTCAGTACTTC
TRBJ2-3,-,-,TRBV7-9,CASSVDWQGATQYF,TGTGCCAGCAGCGTAGATTGGCAAGGAGCTACGCAGTATTTT
TRBJ2-3,-,few,TRBV10-3,CAISESNGGWTDTQYF,TGTGCCATCAGTGAGTCGAATGGGGGGTGGACAGATACGCAGTATTTT
TRBJ2-3,TRBD2,-,TRBV9,CAGSASGGAPDTQYF,TGTGCCGGCAGCGCTAGCGGGGGGGCCCCGGATACGCAGTATTTT
TRBJ2-1,TRBD1,-,TRBV6-2/TRBV6-3,CASSYKDRASNEQFF,TGTGCCAGCAGTTATAAGGACAGGGCCTCGAATGAGCAGTTCTTC